One and the same sample provided the 29 T cell receptor beta chains below, sequenced in a study of T cell responses to AZD1222 COVID-19 vaccine (dated by TCRdb to the early 2020s). Receptors were amplified or captured by the immunoSEQ multiplex PCR assay. As stored in TCRdb, this immuneACCESS dataset retains in-frame rearrangements with V and J assigned. A fraction of the clones does not appear; measured against another copy, unresolved V genes explain less than half of the discrepancy, and the remainder lacks a known reason. This sample gives 70,000 to 95,000 clones in total; 85% to 90% of them show up just once. The top ten clonotypes cover around 5% of the sample. Reading the label with the study, this specimen's time point is: about 28 days (+/-7) after the second vaccine dose. This sample comprised peripheral blood, obtained 28 days after the second AZD1222 dose. The origin of the receptors is an adult who received the AZD1222 COVID-19 vaccine.

This clone was detected once. The chain uses TRBV6-1 and TRBJ1-6; TRBD1 is a possible D gene (5 bases). V gave up 2 bases and J gave up 6 bases, with 11 bases separating them. Germline CDR1 and CDR2: MNHNS and SASEGT. This CDR3 is built from 15 residues. The DNA of the CDR3 is TGTGCCAGCAGTGAACTGGAGACAGCTAATTCACCCCTCCACTTT. Its protein product is CASSELETANSPLHF.

In nucleotides, the CDR3 is TGTGCCAGCAGCCCTATAGGGAGGGGGCCTACGGAGACCCAGTACTTC. Translating gives CASSPIGRGPTETQYF. This chain connects TRBV7-7 to TRBJ2-5, with D tentatively TRBD1 or TRBD2 (7 bases each). Germline V CDR1 and CDR2: SSHAT, FNYEAQ (reference sequence). Trimming removed 5 bases at V and 5 bases at J, with 21 bases between. This CDR3 region has 16 residues.

The V gene is TRBV5-4, the J gene TRBJ1-2; D not certain. Germline lookup yields CDR1 SGHNT and CDR2 YYREEE (reference sequence). The ends were cut back, 0 bases at V and 2 bases at J, with 5 bases in the middle. This CDR3 is 13 amino acids long. CDR3 sequence: CASSLDRNYGYTF. CDR3 sequence (DNA): TGTGCCAGCAGCTTGGACAGAAACTATGGCTACACCTTC.

The chain has TRBV25-1 and TRBJ1-2; D not certain. This CDR3 has 12 residues. Trimming shortened V by 2 bases and J by 4 bases, and 5 bases separated the two germline ends. Germline V gives CDR1 MGHDK, CDR2 SYGVNS. The CDR3 is CASSEQGYGYTF. In nucleotides, the CDR3 is TGTGCCAGCAGTGAACAAGGCTATGGCTACACCTTC.

V is TRBV18 and J is TRBJ1-2; D gene unclear. V shed 3 bases and J shed 0 bases, with 14 bases lying between them. The germline gives CDR1 KGHSH, CDR2 LQKENI. CDR3 length equals 16 residues. CDR3 bases: TGTGCCAGCTCACCCTTGGACGCGCCAGCTAACTATGGCTACACCTTC. This sequence encodes CASSPLDAPANYGYTF.

This sequence joins TRBV7-3 and TRBJ2-5, with TRBD1 matching 7 bases. The CDR3 sequence is 15 residues long. V was clipped by 5 bases and J by 5 bases; unmatched bases: 11. Germline CDR1 is SGHTA and CDR2 is FQGTGA. The CDR3: CASSQLTGSWETQYF. CDR3 nucleotide sequence: TGTGCCAGCAGCCAATTGACAGGGTCTTGGGAGACCCAGTACTTC.

The chain links TRBV4-1 to TRBJ1-5; 9 bases line up with TRBD1. The CDR3 sequence is 15 residues long. CDR1 is MGHRA, CDR2 YSYEKL, per germline. Trimming cost V 4 bases and J 5 bases; bases outside gene matches: 6. The DNA for the CDR3 is TGCGCCAGCAGCCTAGGGACAGGGACGTATCAGCCCCAGCATTTT. It codes for CASSLGTGTYQPQHF.

CDR3 in amino acids: CASSFGGDYTEAFF. The CDR3 DNA reads TGCGCCAGCAGCTTCGGGGGGGATTACACTGAAGCTTTCTTT. The J gene is TRBJ1-1, the V gene TRBV5-1; possibly TRBD1 for D (5 bases). V was clipped by 2 bases and J by 3 bases, with 11 bases between them. The CDR3 sequence is 14 residues long. CDR1 SGHRS and CDR2 YFSETQ come from the germline V gene.

There are a few counts of this clone. This sequence joins TRBV6-5 and TRBJ2-7; TRBD1 matches at 10 bases. Germline trimming cut 0 bases from V and 2 bases from J; bases unmatched to any gene: 1. The CDR3 consists of 15 residues. CDR1 and CDR2 from the germline V gene are MNHEY and SVGAGI. DNA for the CDR3: TGTGCCAGCAGTTACTCAGGACAGGGGGCCTACGAGCAGTACTTC. It specifies CASSYSGQGAYEQYF.

This chain uses TRBV14 with TRBJ1-2; 8 nucleotides agree with TRBD1. The V and J ends lost 0 bases and 4 bases, in that order; junction bases with no gene match: 10. The germline gives CDR1 SGHDN, CDR2 FVKESK. The CDR3 runs to 17 residues. Here the CDR3 reads CASSQDPKAGGVYGYTF. CDR3 bases: TGTGCCAGCAGCCAAGATCCTAAGGCAGGGGGCGTCTATGGCTACACCTTC. Complete variable domain (other parts from reference TRBV14 and TRBJ1-2): EAGVTQFPSHSVIEKGQTVTLRCDPISGHDNLYWYRRVMGKEIKFLLHFVKESKQDESGMPNNRFLAERTGGTYSTLKVQPAELEDSGVYFCASSQDPKAGGVYGYTFGSGTRLTVV.

The rearrangement links TRBV4-1 to TRBJ1-3; unclear D gene. The V gene lost 1 base and the J gene lost 0 bases, with 4 bases spanning the gap. Germline loops: CDR1 MGHRA, CDR2 YSYEKL. The CDR3 spans 14 residues. CDR3 loop: CASSQVSSGNTIYF. The CDR3 nucleotides are TGCGCCAGCAGCCAAGTGTCCTCTGGAAACACCATATATTTT.

The rearrangement links TRBV27 to TRBJ1-6, with D possibly matching TRBD1 (5 bases). The CDR3 sequence is 17 residues long. V was shortened by 1 base and J by 12 bases, with 22 bases between the two germline ends. Germline V gene data show CDR1 as MNHEY and CDR2 as SMNVEV (reference sequence). CDR3 protein: CASSLFGPPALGGPLHF. As DNA, the CDR3 is TGTGCCAGCAGTTTATTTGGCCCTCCCGCCTTGGGGGGACCCCTCCACTTT.

This rearrangement joins TRBV5-1 to TRBJ1-1; 7 bases line up with TRBD1. The CDR3 consists of 15 residues. Looked up from germline, CDR1 is SGHRS and CDR2 is YFSETQ. After removal of 0 bases from V and 0 bases from J, the junction contained 2 bases not matched to a gene. In nucleotides, the CDR3 is TGCGCCAGCAGCTTGGGGGACAGCATGAACACTGAAGCTTTCTTT. This codes for CASSLGDSMNTEAFF.

The V and J genes are TRBV5-1 and TRBJ1-4; possible D gene TRBD1, 6 bases. V was shortened by 2 bases and J by 8 bases, with 16 bases between the two germline ends. In germline, CDR1 is SGHRS, CDR2 YFSETQ. This CDR3 is built from 15 residues. For the CDR3, the DNA is TGCGCCAGCAGCTTCCTTCCGGGACAAGAGGAAAAACTGTTTTTT. Translation: CASSFLPGQEEKLFF.

Only one count was recorded for this clone. The chain carries TRBV12-3 or TRBV12-4 and TRBJ1-1, with no clear D. Trimming removed 6 bases from V and 7 bases from J, with 12 bases in between. This CDR3 spans 12 amino acids. The CDR3 DNA sequence: TGTGCCAGCAGATTCCGGCGCGATGAAGCTTTCTTT. This sequence encodes CASRFRRDEAFF.

This chain uses TRBV5-1 with TRBJ2-6; D not resolved. CDR3 length equals 15 residues. Trimming removed 0 bases from V and 0 bases from J, with 4 bases in between. Germline loops: CDR1 SGHRS, CDR2 YFSETQ. CDR3 amino acids: CASSLEYSGANVLTF. As DNA, the CDR3 is TGCGCCAGCAGCTTGGAATACTCTGGGGCCAACGTCCTGACTTTC.

This chain links TRBV2 with TRBJ1-2; D gene ambiguous. V was shortened by 7 bases and J by 8 bases, with 17 bases between the two germline ends. Germline CDR1 and CDR2: SNHLY and FYNNEI. This CDR3 is built from 13 residues. The CDR3 loop reads CASTELGSSGYTF. In DNA, the CDR3 is TGTGCCAGCACCGAATTGGGCAGTTCGGGCTACACCTTC. The whole variable domain, filled in from reference TRBV2 and TRBJ1-2, reads EPEVTQTPSHQVTQMGQEVILRCVPISNHLYFYWYRQILGQKVEFLVSFYNNEISEKSEIFDDQFSVERPDGSNFTLKIRSTKLEDSAMYFCASTELGSSGYTFGSGTRLTVV.

J is TRBJ1-2 and V is TRBV7-9; TRBD1 might be the D (5 bases). The V and J ends lost 1 base and 1 base respectively, with 10 bases between them. Germline V gene sequence: CDR1 SEHNR, CDR2 FQNEAQ (reference sequence). This CDR3 is 15 amino acids long. The CDR3 bases are TGTGCCAGCAGCTTAGGCACAGGCTTTAACTATGGCTACACCTTC. It yields the protein CASSLGTGFNYGYTF.

The chain couples TRBV20-1 to TRBJ1-4; D perhaps matches TRBD1 (6 bases). CDR1 is DFQATT, CDR2 SNEGSKA, per germline (reference sequence). This CDR3 region has 11 residues. The CDR3 spells CSVVGARKLFF. The CDR3 DNA reads as TGCAGCGTCGTGGGGGCCCGAAAACTGTTTTTT.

The chain links TRBV19 to TRBJ1-5; TRBD1 matches 12 bases. The CDR3 length is 16 residues. Germline V gives CDR1 LNHDA, CDR2 SQIVND (reference sequence). Losses at the gene ends were 4 bases for V and 6 bases for J; bases not matched to a gene: 7. The CDR3, as DNA: TGTGCCAGTAGTACTTTTGGGACAGGGGGCGTTCAGCCCCAGCATTTT. It codes for CASSTFGTGGVQPQHF.

The chain recombines TRBV18 with TRBJ2-1, with 10 bases lining up with TRBD1. The CDR3 extends over 18 amino acids. Losses at the gene ends were 0 bases for V and 5 bases for J; bases not matched to a gene: 10. Germline V gene data show CDR1 as KGHSH and CDR2 as LQKENI. The CDR3 nucleotides read TGTGCCAGCTCACCACCGCGGTGGGACAGGGGACCTAACAATGAGCAGTTCTTC. Encoded protein: CASSPPRWDRGPNNEQFF.

This chain uses TRBV5-8 with TRBJ2-1; TRBD1 aligns across 8 bases. The CDR3 is 15 residues long. The V gene's germline CDR1 is SGHTS and CDR2 YDEGEE. The ends lost 0 bases at V and 6 bases at J; junction bases unmatched: 5. In nucleotides, the CDR3 is TGTGCCAGCAGCTTGGGACAGGGGTTTAGCAATGAGCAGTTCTTC. The encoded protein is CASSLGQGFSNEQFF.

V gene TRBV5-1 combines with J gene TRBJ2-2; TRBD1 or TRBD2 may be the D gene (5 bases each). The CDR3 has 13 residues. Trimming removed 6 bases from V and 7 bases from J, with 13 bases in between. CDR1 SGHRS and CDR2 YFSETQ come from the germline V gene. Written as DNA, the CDR3 is TGCGCCAGCATAAGAGGGGTTGGCGGGGAGCTGTTTTTT. This encodes CASIRGVGGELFF.

The chain uses TRBV19 and TRBJ1-1, with a tentative D call TRBD1 (6 bases). Germline loops: CDR1 LNHDA, CDR2 SQIVND (reference sequence). V lost 2 bases and J 6 bases, leaving 16 bases between the germline ends. The CDR3 loop spans 15 amino acids. Here the CDR3 DNA reads TGTGCCAGTAGTATACGTACGGGGTACAGGGCTGAAGCTTTCTTT. Translated, it gives CASSIRTGYRAEAFF.

This clone has only a few counts. The chain carries TRBV7-9 and TRBJ1-2, with a possible D match to TRBD1 (6 bases). CDR1 and CDR2 (germline): SEHNR, FQNEAQ (reference sequence). Trimming took 6 bases from V and 1 from J, leaving 21 bases between them. The CDR3 totals 17 residues. Here the CDR3 reads CASSQVGGTPFNYGYTF. The CDR3 nucleotides are TGTGCCAGCAGTCAAGTGGGGGGGACACCGTTTAACTATGGCTACACCTTC.

This chain connects TRBV7-8 to TRBJ1-1; tentative D call: TRBD1 (6 bases). V shed 3 bases and J shed 4 bases, with 18 bases lying between them. Germline loops: CDR1 SGHVS, CDR2 FQNEAQ. The CDR3 is made up of 16 amino acids. Here the CDR3 reads CASSFIQGGEGTEAFF. CDR3 nucleotides: TGTGCCAGCAGCTTCATACAGGGCGGGGAAGGCACTGAAGCTTTCTTT.

This clone showed up many times. This chain joins TRBV5-1 and TRBJ1-1, with D possibly TRBD1 on 5 matching bases. CDR3 size: 11 residues. Germline V CDR1 and CDR2: SGHRS, YFSETQ. The V gene lost 3 bases and the J gene lost 10 bases, with 10 bases spanning the gap. This CDR3 reads CASSYGQRAFF. The CDR3 coding sequence is TGCGCCAGCAGCTACGGACAACGAGCTTTCTTT. Full variable domain (remainder filled in from reference TRBV5-1 and TRBJ1-1): KAGVTQTPRYLIKTRGQQVTLSCSPISGHRSVSWYQQTPGQGLQFLFEYFSETQRNKGNFPGRFSGRQFSNSRSEMNVSTLELGDSALYLCASSYGQRAFFGQGTRLTVV.

This rearrangement joins TRBV7-2 to TRBJ1-1; tentative D call: TRBD1 (6 bases). The V and J ends lost 5 bases and 3 bases respectively, with 16 bases between them. CDR1 is SGHTA, CDR2 FQGNSA, per germline. This CDR3 has 15 residues. The CDR3 coding sequence is TGTGCCAGCAGCCGGAATACAGGGTGGGACACTGAAGCTTTCTTT. This translates into CASSRNTGWDTEAFF.

This chain connects TRBV10-3 to TRBJ1-1; possibly TRBD1 for D (6 bases). The CDR3 length is 13 residues. V lost 8 bases and J 1 base, leaving 11 bases between the germline ends. The V gene's germline CDR1 is ENHRY and CDR2 SYGVKD. The CDR3 coding sequence is TGTGCCATCTCCTCAGGGGAGAACACTGAAGCTTTCTTT. Protein: CAISSGENTEAFF.